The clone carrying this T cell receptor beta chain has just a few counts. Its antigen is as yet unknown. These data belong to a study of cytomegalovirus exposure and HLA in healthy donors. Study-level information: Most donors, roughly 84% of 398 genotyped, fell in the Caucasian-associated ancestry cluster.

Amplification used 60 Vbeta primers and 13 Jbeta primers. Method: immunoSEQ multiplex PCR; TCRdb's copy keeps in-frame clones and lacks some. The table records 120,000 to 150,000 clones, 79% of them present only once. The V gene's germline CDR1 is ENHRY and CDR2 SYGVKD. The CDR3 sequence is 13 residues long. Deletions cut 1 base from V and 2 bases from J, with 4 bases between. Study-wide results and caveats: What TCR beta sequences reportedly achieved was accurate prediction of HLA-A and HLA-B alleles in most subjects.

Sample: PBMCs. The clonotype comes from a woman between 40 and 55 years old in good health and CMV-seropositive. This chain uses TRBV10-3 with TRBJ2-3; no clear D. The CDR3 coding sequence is TGTGCCATCAGTGAGTGGGCCACAGATACGCAGTATTTT. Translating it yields CAISEWATDTQYF.